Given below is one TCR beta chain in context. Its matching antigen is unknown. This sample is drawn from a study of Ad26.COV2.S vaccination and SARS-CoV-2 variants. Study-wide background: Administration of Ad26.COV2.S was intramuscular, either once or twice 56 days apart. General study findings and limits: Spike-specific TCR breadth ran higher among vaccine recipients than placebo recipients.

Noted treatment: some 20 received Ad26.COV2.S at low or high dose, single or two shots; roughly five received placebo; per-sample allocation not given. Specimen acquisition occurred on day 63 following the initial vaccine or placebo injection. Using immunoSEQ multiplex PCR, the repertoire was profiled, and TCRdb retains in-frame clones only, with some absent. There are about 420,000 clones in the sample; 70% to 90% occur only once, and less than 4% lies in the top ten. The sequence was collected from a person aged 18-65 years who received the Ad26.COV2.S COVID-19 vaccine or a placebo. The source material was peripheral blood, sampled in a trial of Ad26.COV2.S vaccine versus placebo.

Here the CDR3 reads CASSFLAGAYNEQFF. The CDR3 DNA follows: TGTGCCAGCAGTTTCCTAGCCGGGGCCTACAATGAGCAGTTCTTC. The chain recombines TRBV6-2 or TRBV6-3 with TRBJ2-1; D is possibly TRBD2 (5 bases). Per germline, CDR1 MNHEY and CDR2 SVGEGT. The V end lost 4 bases, the J end lost 2 bases, and 12 bases lay between the germline ends. This CDR3 is 15 amino acids long.